This TCR beta chain was retrieved from a study of cytomegalovirus exposure and HLA in healthy donors (dated by TCRdb to 2017 to 2019). Background on the whole study: An earlier analysis of under 600 of the donors reported about 250 Gb of sequence data and 100 million to 130 million unique TCR beta sequences from about 179 million T cells. About 330 gigabases of sequencing data and around 85 million unique TCR sequences made up an early release that covered about 640 HLA-typed donors. Of the approximately 400 genotyped donors, 65% to 90% fell in the genetic ancestry cluster associated with self-reported Caucasian donors. The study aimed to test whether signatures of past pathogen exposure could be identified by cataloging public T cell receptors. The study used immunosequencing to profile the T cell repertoires of 666 subjects and linked those repertoires to cytomegalovirus serostatus. Along with the roughly 710-subject first cohort, a separate validation cohort of over a hundred different subjects was used. To predict cytomegalovirus infection status, the study combined high-throughput TCR immunosequencing, statistical association of individual TCRs with disease status, and machine learning. In a later analysis, previously published TCR beta repertoires from several hundred donors were re-analyzed and high-resolution HLA genotyping was added so that TCR occurrence patterns could be studied. Rather than drawing on any new phenotypic data, the later analysis identified candidate immune exposures from TCR beta sequences and the way those sequences occurred across donors. To decide whether each TCR beta V gene segment behaved as functional or pseudogenic, an earlier analysis of some 580 of the donors relied on high-throughput TCR beta sequencing. Donor age, sex, ethnicity and CMV serostatus were compiled together with the repertoire data. In a later genetic analysis, genome-wide SNP genotypes for about three fifths of the roughly 670 donors were used, and that subset was treated as a discovery cohort. Every discovery cohort repertoire had been produced on one sequencing platform. HLA typing covered class I and class II loci at four-digit resolution. Typing coverage differed by locus: A, B, C, DRB1 and DQB1 were typed in about 620-640 donors, DQA1 in about 500, DPA1 in approximately 610, and DPB1 in just under 490. Several DR-DQ haplotypes were handled as single units for association and clustering because linkage in the cohort was strong. Across roughly 420 genotyped donors of the cohort, an average of roughly 200,000 unique TCR beta nucleotide sequences per donor were sequenced, and roughly a sixth of those sequences were non-productive. Broad study findings and their caveats: In a later genetic analysis, a missense DCLRE1C variant was associated with V-gene and J-gene trimming of TCR beta chains, and the association was replicated in an independent cohort. For the cohort, immune exposure information was limited to CMV serostatus. Linkage disequilibrium might explain the correlated functional status among segregating V segments, but an unknown experimental factor could not be excluded. In vitro tests confirmed that a few of the cytomegalovirus-associated TCR beta chains recognize cytomegalovirus antigens. Strong co-occurrence of HLA alleles, especially DR and DQ, made assigning TCR associations to individual alleles difficult. Several of the top co-occurrence clusters appeared to be linked to parvovirus B19, influenza, CMV and Epstein-Barr virus, according to a later analysis. A cluster of highly shared sequence variants was judged likely to be a technical artifact of the sequencing pipeline. According to a later genetic analysis, donors in an Asian-associated ancestry cluster had fewer N-insertions in productive TCRs than the approximately 610-donor mean. In this cohort, only TCR beta chains were sequenced, and detectable features were limited by the absence of alpha or paired-chain data. Compared with equally common non-associated chains, HLA-associated TCR beta chains in a later analysis were more clonally expanded and had lower generation probabilities. A later analysis associated 17,000 or so TCR beta sequences with specific HLA alleles at a false discovery rate of 0.05. The authors suggested that the approach could potentially be extended to other disease states and immunological phenotypes. The classifier was reported to diagnose cytomegalovirus status with high specificity and sensitivity in both the original cohort and the validation cohort. Broadly in line with IMGT annotations, most TCR beta V segments showed up in productive rearrangements about 90% or about 30% of the time in an earlier analysis of several hundred of the donors. The 87-base-pair reads could not distinguish some IMGT-functional V segments, including TRBV6-2 and TRBV6-3, so those segments were excluded. According to a later analysis, TCR association rates differed among HLA loci, with DRB1 alleles showing the most associated TCRs and HLA-C alleles showing the fewest. A total of about 150 TCR beta chains were listed by the study as associated with cytomegalovirus. Sequencing depth was assumed to be roughly uniform across donors in the presence/absence analyses, though that assumption may not hold. A further reported finding was that TCR beta sequences accurately predicted the HLA-A and HLA-B alleles for most subjects in the first cohort. While some public TCRs were present in many individuals, most TCR sequences turned up only very rarely across donors. Because HLA typing was missing for some donors at each locus, association tests included only the typed subset. Most CMV-associated TCR beta chains appeared to be HLA-restricted in a later analysis, and the HLA associations seemed to be driven largely by CMV exposure. Some 15 rarely observed V segments, including chromosome 9 orphons, were excluded from the earlier analysis of a few hundred of the donors because counts were too low.

The cohort comprised hundreds of healthy bone marrow donors. At the time of sampling, all cohort members were nominally healthy, though unrecorded immune exposures were likely present. CMV serostatus was recorded as positive for some 300 and negative for about 50% of the roughly 670 cohort members, whereas no CMV serostatus was recorded for the donor in question. Every donor gave a peripheral blood sample, and the peripheral blood mononuclear cells from that sample were used for TCR beta sequencing. The Qiagen DNeasy Blood Extraction Kit was used to extract genomic DNA from the blood cell samples. With regard to this clone: Its antigen is currently not known. Per-base qualities were not stored, and no clone one base away is much larger.

The library came from the immunoSEQ multiplex PCR assay. For the multiplex PCR, a mixture combining 60 forward primers for TCR Vbeta segments and 13 reverse primers for TCR Jbeta segments was used. A multiplex PCR assay on genomic DNA amplified the CDR3 region of rearranged TCR beta genes. The Illumina HiSeq System was used to sequence the amplified TCR beta libraries as 87-base-pair reads. In the paper's pipeline: Across the 500 to 700 repertoires, a later analysis counted approximately 75 million unique TCR beta chains, 9.5 million to 13 million of which were shared by at least two donors. A nearest-neighbor algorithm error-corrected the raw reads and collapsed the reads into unique sequences, merging closely related sequences to remove PCR and sequencing errors. To assign V, D and J gene segments, CDR3 sequences were aligned to IMGT reference sequences. For a sequence to be retained, a match of at least six nucleotides to both a V gene segment and a J gene segment was required. A rearrangement counted as productive if the CDR3 had no stop codons and remained in frame with V and J, and every other rearrangement counted as non-productive. CDR3 was defined according to IMGT convention as the region running from the second conserved V-encoded cysteine to the conserved J-encoded phenylalanine. In an earlier analysis of more than 550 of the donors, sequences lacking an unambiguous match to a single V gene segment were excluded. In an earlier analysis of more than 500 of the donors, a V segment was called functional when productive rearrangements were above 56.7%, and segregating when the standard deviation between donors exceeded 5%. A statistical classification framework was developed to diagnose cytomegalovirus status using the catalog of TCR beta chain sequences. A later analysis assigned V and J genes by comparing TCR nucleotide sequences with IMGT/GENE-DB human TR gene sequences. A later analysis assigned CDR3 sequences and most-parsimonious VDJ recombination scenarios with the TCRdist pipeline. In a later analysis, every TCR beta chain was defined by the combination of its CDR3 amino acid sequence and its V-gene family, and reads without a unique V-gene family were dropped. A later analysis removed 592 highly shared, low-generation-probability nucleotide sequences to deal with suspected cross-contamination and a sequencing artifact. In a later analysis, a clonal expansion index for each public chain was calculated from normalized within-repertoire ranks of inferred template counts. In a later analysis, generation probabilities were computed with a VDJ recombination model fitted to out-of-frame rearrangements, and the resulting probabilities were checked against IGoR. In a later analysis, hypergeometric tests were used to score TCR-TCR, TCR-HLA and TCR-CMV co-occurrence, with a repertoire-size bias correction applied to TCR pairs. A later analysis estimated false discovery rates by permuting HLA or CMV assignments 20 times. In a later analysis, co-occurring TCRs were grouped using DBSCAN, with TCRdist sequence similarity added in when clustering inside HLA-allele-positive subsets. Co-occurrence clustering excluded repertoires with fewer than 30,000 or more than 120,000 public chains, plus five with anomalous nucleotide sharing. Imported from immuneACCESS, the table was reduced by TCRdb to in-frame sequences with V and J called. These copies leave out some clones; in studies compared against another copy, an unresolved V gene accounts for under half, and the cause of the remainder is not known. D and trimming come from the DNA, and the V and J calls and clone size come from that table. In all, the sample holds approximately 89,000 clones, and roughly 86% of those were seen once. The ten largest clonotypes hold around a tenth of the sample.

Sequences LNHDA (CDR1) and SQIVND (CDR2) are obtained from the germline V gene (reference sequence). From cysteine to phenylalanine, the CDR3 is 14 amino acids long. The read is trimmed to its CDR3 DNA, 42 bases read in frame from base 1. The germline ends are 12 bases apart after V is trimmed by 3 bases and J by 4 bases. Sequenced input: PBMCs. The chain couples TRBV19 to TRBJ1-1, with a tentative D gene TRBD1 over 5 matching bases. The sequence derives from a human donor in good health. Here the CDR3 is given as CASSIGGLGTEAFF. Read as DNA, the sequence is TGTGCCAGTAGTATCGGGGGGTTGGGCACTGAAGCTTTCTTT.